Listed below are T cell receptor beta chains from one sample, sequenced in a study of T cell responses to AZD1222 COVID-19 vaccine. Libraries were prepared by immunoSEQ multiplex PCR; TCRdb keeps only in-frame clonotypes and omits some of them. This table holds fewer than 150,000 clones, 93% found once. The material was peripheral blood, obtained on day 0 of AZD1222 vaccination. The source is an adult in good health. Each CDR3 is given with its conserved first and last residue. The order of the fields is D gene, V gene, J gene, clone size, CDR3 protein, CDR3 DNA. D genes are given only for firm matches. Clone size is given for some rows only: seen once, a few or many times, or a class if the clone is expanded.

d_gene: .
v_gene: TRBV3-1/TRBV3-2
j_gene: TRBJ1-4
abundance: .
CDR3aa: CASSLRTRTNEKLFF
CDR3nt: TGTGCCAGCAGCCTTCGGACGAGGACTAATGAAAAACTGTTTTTT

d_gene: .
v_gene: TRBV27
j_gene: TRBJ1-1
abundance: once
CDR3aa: CASSLGGSTEAFF
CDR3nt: TGTGCCAGCAGTTTAGGGGGCTCAACTGAAGCTTTCTTT

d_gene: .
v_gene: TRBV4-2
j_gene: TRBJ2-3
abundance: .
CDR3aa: CASSQDVRRGTDTQYF
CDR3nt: TGTGCCAGCAGCCAAGACGTAAGACGGGGCACAGATACGCAGTATTTT

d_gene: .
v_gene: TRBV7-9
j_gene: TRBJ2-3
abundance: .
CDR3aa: CAINTDTQYF
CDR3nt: TGTGCCATCAACACAGATACGCAGTATTTT

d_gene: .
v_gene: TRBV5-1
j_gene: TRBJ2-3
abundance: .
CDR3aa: CASSLQGSDTQYF
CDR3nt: TGCGCCAGCAGCTTGCAGGGGTCAGATACGCAGTATTTT

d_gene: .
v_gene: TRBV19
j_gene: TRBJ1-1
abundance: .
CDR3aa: CASSIGGANTEAFF
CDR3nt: TGTGCCAGTAGTATTGGTGGGGCGAACACTGAAGCTTTCTTT

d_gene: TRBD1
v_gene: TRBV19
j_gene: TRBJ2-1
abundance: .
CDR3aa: CAIGTGGVFGEQFF
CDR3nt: TGTGCCATCGGGACAGGGGGCGTATTTGGTGAGCAGTTCTTC

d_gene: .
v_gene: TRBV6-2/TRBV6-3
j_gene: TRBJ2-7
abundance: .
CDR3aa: CASGHWYEQYF
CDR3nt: TGTGCCAGCGGTCACTGGTACGAGCAGTACTTC

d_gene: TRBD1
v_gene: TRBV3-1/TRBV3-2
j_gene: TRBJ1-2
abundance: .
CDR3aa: CASSPTTGKGGYTF
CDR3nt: TGTGCCAGCAGCCCGACGACAGGGAAGGGTGGCTACACCTTC

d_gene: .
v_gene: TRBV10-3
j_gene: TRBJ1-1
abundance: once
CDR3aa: CAISERGVGLTEAFF
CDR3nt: TGTGCCATCAGTGAGAGGGGGGTGGGCTTGACTGAAGCTTTCTTT

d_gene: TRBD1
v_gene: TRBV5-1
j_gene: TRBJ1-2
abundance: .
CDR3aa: CASSLPGQVYGYTF
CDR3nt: TGCGCCAGCAGCTTGCCAGGACAGGTCTATGGCTACACCTTC

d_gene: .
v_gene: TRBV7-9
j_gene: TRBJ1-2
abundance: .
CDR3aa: CASSSTTLGQDIVGYTF
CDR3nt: TGTGCCAGCAGCTCCACGACCCTCGGGCAGGATATCGTTGGCTACACCTTC

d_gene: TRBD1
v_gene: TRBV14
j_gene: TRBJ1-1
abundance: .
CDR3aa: CARVLQGAEAFF
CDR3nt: TGTGCCAGGGTATTACAGGGGGCTGAAGCTTTCTTT

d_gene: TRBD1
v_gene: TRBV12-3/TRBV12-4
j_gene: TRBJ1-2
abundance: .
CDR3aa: CASTLGQGTGYTF
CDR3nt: TGTGCCAGCACCCTGGGACAGGGGACTGGCTACACCTTC

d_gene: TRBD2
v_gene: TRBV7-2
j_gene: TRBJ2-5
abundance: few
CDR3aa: CASSRGGEETQYF
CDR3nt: TGTGCCAGCAGCCGCGGGGGGGAAGAGACCCAGTACTTC

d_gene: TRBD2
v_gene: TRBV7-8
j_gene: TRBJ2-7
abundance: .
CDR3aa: CASSFGRGGGATRLAYEQYF
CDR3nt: TGTGCCAGCAGCTTTGGGCGAGGCGGGGGGGCGACTCGTTTAGCCTACGAGCAGTACTTC

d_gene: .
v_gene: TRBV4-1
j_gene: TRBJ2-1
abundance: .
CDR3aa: CASSQEKVVRGGNEQFF
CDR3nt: TGCGCCAGCAGCCAAGAGAAGGTAGTACGAGGGGGGAATGAGCAGTTCTTC

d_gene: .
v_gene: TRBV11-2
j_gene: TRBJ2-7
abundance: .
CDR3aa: CASSLGRRGAYEQYF
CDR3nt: TGTGCCAGCAGCTTAGGTCGCAGGGGGGCCTACGAGCAGTACTTC

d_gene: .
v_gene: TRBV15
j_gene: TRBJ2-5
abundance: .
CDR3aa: CATSREGRRETQYF
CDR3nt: TGTGCCACCAGCAGAGAAGGGAGGAGAGAGACCCAGTACTTC

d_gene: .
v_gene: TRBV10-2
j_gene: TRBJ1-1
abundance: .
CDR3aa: CASRSTGSRSEAFF
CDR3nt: TGCGCCAGCCGGTCGACAGGTAGTCGGTCTGAAGCTTTCTTT

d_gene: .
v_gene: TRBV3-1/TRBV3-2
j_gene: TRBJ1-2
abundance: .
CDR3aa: CASSLTAYGYTF
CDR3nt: TGTGCCAGCAGCCTGACAGCTTATGGCTACACCTTC

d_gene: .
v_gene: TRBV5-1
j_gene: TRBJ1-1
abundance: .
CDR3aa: CASSLGRTETFF
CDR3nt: TGCGCCAGCAGCTTGGGGCGTACTGAGACTTTCTTT

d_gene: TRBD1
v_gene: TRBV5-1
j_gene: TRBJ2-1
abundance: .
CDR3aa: CASSPGQGAYNEQFF
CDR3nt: TGCGCCAGCAGCCCGGGACAGGGGGCCTACAATGAGCAGTTCTTC

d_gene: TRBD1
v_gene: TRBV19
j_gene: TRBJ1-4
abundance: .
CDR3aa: CASSIRQGRNEKLFF
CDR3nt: TGTGCCAGTAGTATCCGACAGGGGAGGAATGAAAAACTGTTTTTT